Below are 18 T cell receptor beta chains sequenced from a single sample in a study of blood T cell repertoires in COVID-19. Clones were read by immunoSEQ multiplex PCR, and TCRdb kept only the in-frame ones, dropping some. Among about 190,000 clones listed, less than 85% were seen once. Sequenced input: PBMCs or T cells enriched from blood (not recorded which). Receptors were obtained from a woman aged 25 to 39 who had recovered from COVID-19.

The rearrangement uses TRBV28 and TRBJ1-5; D might be TRBD1 (5 bases). Germline V lookup: CDR1 MDHEN, CDR2 SYDVKM. The CDR3 loop spans 16 amino acids. Trimming took 6 bases from V and 9 from J, leaving 24 bases between them. In DNA, the CDR3 is TGTGCCAGCAGCCTGGGCGGGGCTGGGTCCCGGTCGCCCCAGCATTTT. The encoded protein is CASSLGGAGSRSPQHF.

CDR3 in amino acids: CASSPTGYNEQFF. The CDR3 DNA reads TGTGCCAGCAGCCCCACAGGGTACAATGAGCAGTTCTTC. V usage is TRBV7-9 and J usage is TRBJ2-1; the D gene is possibly TRBD1 (6 bases). Germline CDR1 reads SEHNR; CDR2 reads FQNEAQ (reference sequence). The CDR3 loop spans 13 amino acids. Trimming took off 5 bases at V and 4 bases at J, with 9 bases between the two ends.

The chain is built from TRBV18 and TRBJ2-3; D is undetermined. The CDR3 totals 13 residues. CDR1 KGHSH and CDR2 LQKENI come from the germline V gene. V dropped 3 bases and J dropped 6 bases, with 10 bases sitting between them. The CDR3 DNA sequence: TGTGCCAGCTCACCGACTGTAGTTGATACGCAGTATTTT. This gives the protein CASSPTVVDTQYF.

V usage is TRBV21-1 and J usage is TRBJ2-7; the D call TRBD1 from the table was never checked on the DNA. TRBV21-1 is shown as a pseudogene. The CDR3 is 16 amino acids. This chain's CDR3 is CASSPTPGTASYEQYF. The CDR3 coding sequence is TGTGCCAGCAGCCCCACCCCCGGGACAGCCTCCTACGAGCAGTACTTC.

The rearrangement links TRBV5-1 to TRBJ1-1; D perhaps matches TRBD1 (6 bases). V was trimmed by 5 bases and J by 0 bases, leaving 14 bases between them. Per germline, CDR1 SGHRS and CDR2 YFSETQ. This CDR3 comprises 15 residues. Here the CDR3 reads CASSREGGMNTEAFF. In DNA, the CDR3 is TGCGCCAGCAGTCGGGAGGGGGGCATGAACACTGAAGCTTTCTTT.

V is TRBV5-1 and J is TRBJ1-1; 12 positions match TRBD1. This CDR3 is 17 amino acids long. The germline V gene encodes CDR1 SGHRS and CDR2 YFSETQ. V lost 0 bases to trimming and J lost 4 bases; unmatched junction nucleotides: 7. The CDR3 sequence: CASSLVGTGGVGTEAFF. The CDR3 nucleotides are TGCGCCAGCAGCTTGGTAGGGACAGGGGGCGTCGGCACTGAAGCTTTCTTT.

The V and J genes are TRBV19 and TRBJ1-4; TRBD1 is a possible D gene (5 bases). The CDR3 contains 14 residues. V was shortened by 7 bases and J by 5 bases, with 14 bases between the two germline ends. From germline, CDR1 is LNHDA and CDR2 SQIVND (reference sequence). CDR3: CASMPGLHNEKLFF. The CDR3 DNA reads as TGTGCCAGTATGCCGGGACTGCACAATGAAAAACTGTTTTTT.

J is TRBJ2-4 and V is TRBV7-8; perhaps TRBD1 as D (5 bases). From germline, CDR1 is SGHVS and CDR2 FQNEAQ. The CDR3 sequence is 15 residues long. Trimming took off 2 bases at V and 1 base at J, with 9 bases between the two ends. The CDR3 DNA reads TGTGCCAGCAGCTTATTCGCAGGGGCCAAAAACATTCAGTACTTC. Protein sequence: CASSLFAGAKNIQYF. Combining the CDR3 with reference TRBV7-8 and TRBJ2-4 gives the whole variable domain GAGVSQSPRYKVAKRGQDVALRCDPISGHVSLFWYQQALGQGPEFLTYFQNEAQLDKSGLPSDRFFAERPEGSVSTLKIQRTQQEDSAVYLCASSLFAGAKNIQYFGAGTRLSVL.

The genes are TRBV6-6 and TRBJ1-2; 9 positions agree with TRBD1. The CDR3 sequence is 19 residues long. The germline V gene has CDR1 MNHNY and CDR2 SVGAGI (reference sequence). V gave up 5 bases and J gave up 8 bases; unmatched junction bases: 24. CDR3 amino acids: CASSLRPGTGYLLEGGYTF. The CDR3, as DNA: TGTGCCAGCAGTCTTCGTCCCGGGACAGGGTACCTCCTCGAGGGGGGCTACACCTTC.

This sequence joins TRBV7-9 and TRBJ2-2; D is ambiguous. Trimming took 1 base from V and 3 from J, leaving 6 bases between them. This CDR3 contains 14 residues. In germline, CDR1 is SEHNR, CDR2 FQNEAQ (reference sequence). As DNA, the CDR3 is TGTGCCAGCAGCTTAGAGCTTGACACCGGGGAGCTGTTTTTT. Translated: CASSLELDTGELFF. The whole variable domain, remainder taken from reference TRBV7-9 and TRBJ2-2, is DTGVSQNPRHKITKRGQNVTFRCDPISEHNRLYWYRQTLGQGPEFLTYFQNEAQLEKSRLLSDRFSAERPKGSFSTLEIQRTEQGDSAMYLCASSLELDTGELFFGEGSRLTVL.

CDR3 DNA: TGTGCCACCAGAGGCAGGGTTAATGAAAAACTGTTTTTT. Protein: CATRGRVNEKLFF. This chain uses TRBV24-1 with TRBJ1-4; D might be TRBD1 (5 bases). V was pared by 7 bases and J by 4 bases, with 9 bases between. Germline assignment: CDR1 KGHDR and CDR2 SFDVKD. The CDR3 spans 13 residues.

Of note for this clone: At one boundary the junction diverges from the germline segment, which might be a read error. The sample has other DNA sequences that encode this CDR3 too. V and J are TRBV5-1 and TRBJ2-3; TRBD2 matches 7 bases. This CDR3 contains 14 residues. Germline V gives CDR1 SGHRS, CDR2 YFSETQ. Written as DNA, the CDR3 is TGCGCCAGCAGTTTGGGAGGGCCCACAGATACGCAGTATTTT. Translating it yields CASSLGGPTDTQYF.

The chain uses TRBV30 and TRBJ2-7; TRBD1 aligns across 7 bases. This CDR3 spans 15 amino acids. V dropped 7 bases and J dropped 1; count of bases not matched to a gene: 13. Per germline, CDR1 GTSNPN and CDR2 SVGIG (reference sequence). CDR3 nucleotides: TGTGCCTATATAGATGAGGGACAGCCATCCTACGAGCAGTACTTC. Encoded protein: CAYIDEGQPSYEQYF.

This clone was recorded once. This chain joins TRBV28 and TRBJ2-6; 8 nucleotides line up with TRBD1. The CDR3 has 16 amino acids. In germline, CDR1 is MDHEN, CDR2 SYDVKM. V lost 5 bases to trimming and J lost 2 bases; unmatched junction nucleotides: 5. The CDR3 nucleotides read TGTGCCAGCAGTCCACCGGACAGGGCTGGGGCCAACGTCCTGACTTTC. It specifies CASSPPDRAGANVLTF.

This sequence joins TRBV19 and TRBJ1-6; D unresolved. V lost 5 bases and J lost 4, with 9 bases in between. In germline, CDR1 is LNHDA, CDR2 SQIVND (reference sequence). The CDR3 spans 14 residues. CDR3 bases: TGTGCCAGTAGTTCGAGCGGATATAATTCACCCCTCCACTTT. Amino acids: CASSSSGYNSPLHF.

The CDR3: CASRRGAGGLGSEAFF. Here the CDR3 DNA reads TGCGCCAGCAGGAGGGGGGCAGGGGGGTTAGGATCGGAAGCTTTCTTT. The chain uses TRBV4-1 and TRBJ1-1, with TRBD1 identical over 7 bases. V gave up 6 bases and J gave up 8 bases; unmatched junction bases: 18. Germline V gene sequence: CDR1 MGHRA, CDR2 YSYEKL. The CDR3 sequence is 16 residues long.

The CDR3 sequence: CASSGQGGPDTQYF. The DNA for the CDR3 is TGCGCCAGCAGCGGACAGGGAGGGCCAGATACGCAGTATTTT. The V call is TRBV5-1, the J call TRBJ2-3; perhaps TRBD1 as D (8 bases). Trimming cost V 4 bases and J 4 bases, with 13 bases left between them. Looked up from germline, CDR1 is SGHRS and CDR2 is YFSETQ. The CDR3 consists of 14 residues.

The V and J genes are TRBV28 and TRBJ1-2; D unresolved. The CDR3 has 14 residues. The germline V and J ends were trimmed by 5 bases and 3 bases, with 13 bases remaining between them. The germline V gene has CDR1 MDHEN and CDR2 SYDVKM. The CDR3 nucleotides are TGTGCCAGCAGTGTCACTCCGGTCCACTATGGCTACACCTTC. It yields the protein CASSVTPVHYGYTF.